This TCR beta chain was observed in a study of T cell changes during pregnancy in multiple sclerosis. The germline V gene encodes CDR1 SGHAT and CDR2 FQNNGV. The CDR3 is 16 amino acids. Trimming cost V 5 bases and J 1 base; bases outside gene matches: 10. Assay: immunoSEQ multiplex PCR; the TCRdb copy retains only in-frame clones and omits some. The data show 45,000 to 50,000 clones, roughly 92% seen once. The sequencing used CD4+ T cells from peripheral blood mononuclear cells, collected in the second trimester of pregnancy. The rearrangement joins TRBV11-2 to TRBJ2-7; 8 positions match TRBD2. The TCR was taken from a female donor in good health, enrolled as a control in a pregnancy study. CDR3 in amino acids: CASSPIARGGSYEQYF. In DNA form, the CDR3 reads TGTGCCAGCAGCCCGATCGCCCGGGGGGGATCCTACGAGCAGTACTTC.